These 30 T cell receptor beta chains originate from one sample sequenced in a study of response to subunit inactivated influenza vaccine. In TCRdb, the RT-PCR reads were re-called with MiXCR into one record per CDR3 protein. Counted here are more than 600,000 distinct CDR3 sequences, approximately 17% occurring once; the ten biggest clones make up approximately 11%. The sample was PBMCs from blood, taken about 5 days after vaccination. The receptors stem from a man aged 50-59 years who received an inactivated influenza vaccine.

This clonotype showed up just a few times. The chain employs TRBV6-2 or TRBV6-3 and TRBJ2-7; D ambiguous. Germline CDR1 and CDR2: MNHEY and SVGEGT. The CDR3 has 11 amino acids. V was shortened by 6 bases and J by 5 bases, with 8 bases between the two germline ends. In DNA, the CDR3 is TGTGCCAGCAGCCATGGTAACGAGCAGTACTTC. This encodes CASSHGNEQYF.

A few counts support this clonotype. The J gene is TRBJ2-1, the V gene TRBV6-5; weak D call: TRBD2 (5 bases). V was trimmed by 0 bases and J by 5 bases, leaving 8 bases between them. The V gene's germline CDR1 is MNHEY and CDR2 SVGAGI. CDR3 length: 14 amino acids. CDR3 sequence reads: CASSYSGSHNEQFF. CDR3 bases: TGTGCCAGCAGTTACTCGGGGAGCCACAATGAGCAGTTCTTC.

In this sample, this clonotype turned up many times. The V gene is TRBV2, the J gene TRBJ2-1; TRBD2 is a possible D gene (6 bases). This CDR3 region has 13 residues. Trimming stripped 5 bases from V and 10 bases from J, with 15 bases between. Germline V gene sequence: CDR1 SNHLY, CDR2 FYNNEI. CDR3 protein: CASSLPEGGEQFF. The CDR3 bases are TGTGCCAGCAGTCTTCCGGAGGGAGGCGAGCAGTTCTTC. Using reference TRBV2 and TRBJ2-1 for the parts outside the CDR3, the full variable domain is EPEVTQTPSHQVTQMGQEVILRCVPISNHLYFYWYRQILGQKVEFLVSFYNNEISEKSEIFDDQFSVERPDGSNFTLKIRSTKLEDSAMYFCASSLPEGGEQFFGPGTRLTVL.

This clonotype was observed many times. The J gene is TRBJ2-1, the V gene TRBV29-1, with a weak D call TRBD2 (5 bases). The V and J ends lost 4 bases and 4 bases respectively, with 8 bases between them. The germline V gene encodes CDR1 SQVTM and CDR2 ANQGSEA. This CDR3 region has 12 residues. This CDR3 is CSVGTGYNEQFF. CDR3 coding DNA: TGCAGCGTTGGGACTGGATACAATGAGCAGTTCTTC.

This clonotype came up a few times. The rearrangement links TRBV7-9 to TRBJ1-6; TRBD1 might be the D (5 bases). The germline V gene has CDR1 SEHNR and CDR2 FQNEAQ (reference sequence). This CDR3 contains 16 residues. Trimming removed 4 bases at V and 6 bases at J, with 16 bases between. CDR3 nucleotide sequence: TGTGCCAGCAGCTCCGGTTTGGGTAGGGGTAATTCACCCCTCCACTTT. Translating gives CASSSGLGRGNSPLHF.

This clonotype was seen a handful of times. The V and J genes are TRBV7-2 and TRBJ2-2; D possibly corresponds to TRBD2 (6 bases). CDR3 length: 16 residues. The V and J ends lost 1 base and 5 bases respectively, with 14 bases between them. The germline CDR1 and CDR2 sequences are SGHTA and FQGNSA. The CDR3 DNA sequence: TGTGCCAGCAGCTTAGGGTTAGCGGTTAGGACCGGGGAGCTGTTTTTT. Its protein is CASSLGLAVRTGELFF. The whole variable domain, filled in from reference TRBV7-2 and TRBJ2-2, reads GAGVSQSPSNKVTEKGKDVELRCDPISGHTALYWYRQSLGQGLEFLIYFQGNSAPDKSGLPSDRFSAERTGGSVSTLTIQRTQQEDSAVYLCASSLGLAVRTGELFFGEGSRLTVL.

This clonotype has a handful of counts. CDR3 in amino acids: CASSFGNSGRAADTQYF. In nucleotides, the CDR3 is TGCGCCAGCAGCTTCGGGAATAGCGGGAGGGCCGCAGATACGCAGTATTTT. The chain links TRBV5-1 to TRBJ2-3; 11 nucleotides match TRBD2. Germline V gene lookup returns CDR1 SGHRS and CDR2 YFSETQ. J gave up 4 bases and V 2 bases, and 9 bases lay outside the gene matches. The CDR3 is made up of 17 amino acids. Filled out from reference TRBV5-1 and TRBJ2-3, the complete variable domain reads KAGVTQTPRYLIKTRGQQVTLSCSPISGHRSVSWYQQTPGQGLQFLFEYFSETQRNKGNFPGRFSGRQFSNSRSEMNVSTLELGDSALYLCASSFGNSGRAADTQYFGPGTRLTVL.

A few counts support this clonotype. The chain is built from TRBV4-2 and TRBJ2-7; D remains unclear. The CDR3 runs to 12 residues. CDR1 is LGHNA and CDR2 is YNFKEQ in the germline V gene. V gave up 1 base and J gave up 4 bases, with 5 bases separating them. CDR3 in DNA: TGTGCCAGCAGCCAAGTCGAGTACGAGCAGTACTTC. It encodes CASSQVEYEQYF.

V and J are TRBV29-1 and TRBJ1-4; D uncertain. This CDR3 contains 11 residues. Trimming shortened V by 7 bases and J by 0 bases, and 3 bases separated the two germline ends. Germline CDR1 is SQVTM and CDR2 is ANQGSEA. CDR3 nucleotides: TGCAGCGCGGCAACTAATGAAAAACTGTTTTTT. The encoded protein is CSAATNEKLFF.

This clonotype was seen at least ten times. V gene TRBV29-1 combines with J gene TRBJ2-7; 10 bases agree with TRBD2. V shed 4 bases and J 0 bases; nucleotides not matched to a gene: 3. In germline, CDR1 is SQVTM, CDR2 ANQGSEA. The CDR3 runs 14 residues. The DNA of the CDR3 is TGCAGCGTTGTGGCTAGCGGGAGCTCCTACGAGCAGTACTTC. As protein: CSVVASGSSYEQYF.

The chain couples TRBV20-1 to TRBJ2-3; tentatively, D is TRBD2 (5 bases). The CDR3 contains 14 residues. Between the trimmed V and J ends, which lost 3 bases and 4 bases, there was a span of 14 bases. Germline V gene lookup returns CDR1 DFQATT and CDR2 SNEGSKA (reference sequence). The CDR3 region is CSASLPSFPDTQYF. For the CDR3, the DNA is TGCAGTGCTAGCCTTCCTAGCTTCCCAGATACGCAGTATTTT.

This chain uses TRBV20-1 with TRBJ2-3, with 7 bases fitting TRBD2. With 1 base clipped from V and 0 bases from J, the junction kept 7 bases outside the gene matches. CDR3 length equals 16 residues. Germline assignment: CDR1 DFQATT and CDR2 SNEGSKA (reference sequence). The CDR3: CSARVDSGLSTDTQYF. The CDR3 DNA sequence: TGCAGTGCTAGAGTTGATAGCGGGCTAAGCACAGATACGCAGTATTTT.

A few counts support this clonotype. The CDR3 DNA is TGTGCCAGCAGGCGTTCAGGGAGTCCTACCTACAATGAGCAGTTCTTC. It translates to CASRRSGSPTYNEQFF. J is TRBJ2-1 and V is TRBV27, with D perhaps given as TRBD1 or TRBD2 (5 bases each). The germline CDR1 and CDR2 sequences are MNHEY and SMNVEV (reference sequence). CDR3 size: 16 residues. The V end lost 6 bases, the J end lost 2 bases, and 17 bases lay between the germline ends.

The table lists this clonotype with a few counts. CDR3 nucleotide sequence: TGTGCCACCAGCTGGAAGGGGTCCTACAATGAGCAGTTCTTC. As protein: CATSWKGSYNEQFF. V gene TRBV24-1 combines with J gene TRBJ2-1, with TRBD1 as a possible D gene (5 bases). Per germline, CDR1 KGHDR and CDR2 SFDVKD. This CDR3 contains 14 residues. V lost 7 bases to trimming and J lost 1 base, with 10 bases between them.

The chain joins TRBV6-2 or TRBV6-3 to TRBJ2-1; D is tentatively TRBD1 or TRBD2 (5 bases each). The germline V gene encodes CDR1 MNHEY and CDR2 SVGEGT. The CDR3 has 10 amino acids. V was shortened by 8 bases and J by 9 bases, with 8 bases between the two germline ends. The CDR3 loop reads CASGGFEQFF. CDR3 nucleotide sequence: TGTGCCAGCGGGGGATTTGAGCAGTTCTTC.

About this clonotype: One end of the junction is discordant with germline, which a read error may explain. The chain combines TRBV24-1 with TRBJ2-1; D is perhaps TRBD1 (7 bases). Germline values: CDR1 KGHDR, CDR2 SFDVKD. The CDR3 extends over 15 amino acids. The CDR3 DNA sequence: TGTGCCACCAGTGGGTACAGGGGACTCCAAAATGAGCAGGTCTTC. Amino acid sequence: CATSGYRGLQNEQVF.

This clonotype has a handful of counts. Germline is not matched at one junction end, which may reflect a read error. The genes are TRBV20-1 and TRBJ1-3, with D maybe TRBD1 (5 bases). The CDR3 is 14 residues long. The germline V gene has CDR1 DFQATT and CDR2 SNEGSKA (reference sequence). This CDR3 is CSARGGGSGKTIYF. DNA for the CDR3: TGCAGTGCTAGAGGGGGGGGGAGTGGAAAAACCATATATTTT.

The chain has TRBV11-2 and TRBJ2-5, with 7 bases fitting TRBD2. The length of the CDR3 is 14 residues. J lost 4 bases, V lost 4 bases, and 6 bases had no gene match. Germline CDR1 SGHAT, CDR2 FQNNGV. CDR3 in amino acids: CASSSGRGGETQYF. The CDR3 bases are TGTGCCAGCAGCTCGGGACGCGGGGGAGAGACCCAGTACTTC.

The V gene is TRBV20-1, the J gene TRBJ1-2; no definite D call. The germline gives CDR1 DFQATT, CDR2 SNEGSKA (reference sequence). The CDR3 runs 14 residues. V shed 1 base and J shed 5 bases, with 14 bases lying between them. CDR3 loop: CSARGETASYGYTF. The CDR3 nucleotides read TGCAGTGCTAGAGGCGAGACGGCCTCGTATGGCTACACCTTC.

This clonotype was detected a few times. This chain joins TRBV10-3 and TRBJ2-7, with D possibly TRBD1 on 5 matching bases. CDR1 is ENHRY and CDR2 is SYGVKD in the germline V gene. V lost 8 bases, J lost 6 bases, and 20 bases lay in between. The CDR3 is 14 residues long. The CDR3 DNA reads as TGTGCCATCTCACCCATGGACACTCTGACCGAGCAGTACTTC. This codes for CAISPMDTLTEQYF.

This clonotype was counted between two and nine times. This CDR3 is CASSLVLRGTYEQYF. The CDR3 nucleotides read TGTGCCAGCAGCTTAGTCTTAAGGGGGACCTACGAGCAGTACTTC. This chain joins TRBV7-2 and TRBJ2-7; D may be TRBD1 (6 bases). Germline CDR1 is SGHTA and CDR2 is FQGNSA. The CDR3 has 15 amino acids. The V end lost 1 base, the J end lost 2 bases, and 12 bases lay between the germline ends.

This clonotype appeared a few times. The chain combines TRBV10-2 with TRBJ1-4, with 9 bases lining up with TRBD1. Germline lookup yields CDR1 WSHSY and CDR2 SAAADI. V lost 6 bases, J lost 13 bases, and 9 bases stayed unmatched. This CDR3 has 13 amino acids. In nucleotides, the CDR3 is TGCGCCAGCAGGGACAGGGGACCTCCAACACTGTTTTTT. This gives the protein CASRDRGPPTLFF.

In this sample, this clonotype turned up a few times. V is TRBV5-6 and J is TRBJ2-5; possible D gene TRBD1, 5 bases. The germline V and J ends were trimmed by 3 bases and 5 bases, with 14 bases remaining between them. The germline gives CDR1 SGHDT, CDR2 YYEEEE. There are 14 residues in the CDR3. CDR3 loop: CASSSINKGETQYF. CDR3 DNA: TGTGCCAGCAGCTCCATTAACAAGGGGGAGACCCAGTACTTC.

The chain employs TRBV4-3 and TRBJ2-3, with D hard to call. Trimming cost V 2 bases and J 2 bases, with 11 bases left between them. The CDR3 spans 15 residues. Germline values: CDR1 LGHNA, CDR2 YSLEER. The CDR3 region has the DNA TGCGCCAGCAGCCAACACAAGGGAATCACAGATACGCAGTATTTT. Its protein is CASSQHKGITDTQYF.

The chain couples TRBV6-1 to TRBJ1-4; TRBD1 agrees at 7 bases. The CDR3 length is 13 residues. Germline V CDR1 and CDR2: MNHNS, SASEGT. V was pared by 6 bases and J by 4 bases, with 2 bases of the junction left unmatched. CDR3 region: CASRGTVNEKLFF. CDR3 in DNA: TGTGCCAGCAGAGGGACAGTTAATGAAAAACTGTTTTTT.

This clonotype was counted only a few times. The rearrangement joins TRBV5-6 to TRBJ2-2; no reliable D call. Germline V gene lookup returns CDR1 SGHDT and CDR2 YYEEEE. Trimming left V 2 bases short and J 7 bases short, with 12 bases between. There are 14 residues in the CDR3. Here the CDR3 reads CASSFQRRGGELFF. The CDR3 DNA reads TGTGCCAGCAGCTTCCAGAGGCGAGGCGGGGAGCTGTTTTTT.

This clonotype was recorded many times. The chain joins TRBV2 to TRBJ1-2, with TRBD1 as a possible D gene (6 bases). Germline V CDR1 and CDR2: SNHLY, FYNNEI. The length of the CDR3 is 14 residues. The ends were cut back, 3 bases at V and 4 bases at J, with 12 bases in the middle. In DNA, the CDR3 is TGTGCCAGCAGTGATAGGGGACAAAGCTATGGCTACACCTTC. Its protein product is CASSDRGQSYGYTF. The full variable domain, rest sourced from reference TRBV2 and TRBJ1-2, is EPEVTQTPSHQVTQMGQEVILRCVPISNHLYFYWYRQILGQKVEFLVSFYNNEISEKSEIFDDQFSVERPDGSNFTLKIRSTKLEDSAMYFCASSDRGQSYGYTFGSGTRLTVV.

This clonotype was counted a few times. J is TRBJ2-3 and V is TRBV6-1; 8 bases are a match to TRBD2. The germline gives CDR1 MNHNS, CDR2 SASEGT. This CDR3 contains 18 residues. J was trimmed by 4 bases and V by 7 bases; bases with no gene match: 19. The CDR3, as DNA: TGTGCCAGCAATCCGGGGGGGAGGGCCATCTGGTCAGCAGATACGCAGTATTTT. It codes for CASNPGGRAIWSADTQYF.

The chain joins TRBV5-6 to TRBJ1-1; D unresolved. The CDR3 is 17 residues long. The germline CDR1 and CDR2 sequences are SGHDT and YYEEEE. The V end lost 3 bases, the J end lost 6 bases, and 24 bases lay between the germline ends. In nucleotides, the CDR3 is TGTGCCAGCAGCTACATGGTGGCAAACGACTACATCGCTGAAGCTTTCTTT. It yields the protein CASSYMVANDYIAEAFF.

V gene TRBV12-3 or TRBV12-4 combines with J gene TRBJ2-2; D not certain. The V end was cut by 6 bases, the J end by 7 bases, with 12 bases between. The CDR3 extends over 13 amino acids. The CDR3: CASRTGLGGELFF. In nucleotides, the CDR3 is TGTGCCAGCAGGACCGGTCTCGGCGGGGAGCTGTTTTTT.